The TCR beta chain described here comes from a study of PD-1 blockade in classical Hodgkin lymphoma. Background on the study: Once every 2 weeks, patients received intravenous nivolumab at 3 mg/kg.

The V and J ends lost 3 bases and 0 bases respectively, with 13 bases between them. Germline CDR1 reads SEHNR; CDR2 reads FQNEAQ (reference sequence). The CDR3 is 16 amino acids. Study-wide points: Lower baseline TCR diversity marked trial partial responders and progressors. At C4D1, TCR diversity had climbed significantly for CD4+ cells, though not for CD8+ cells.

Relapse was seen in all patients after autologous stem cell transplantation, and brentuximab vedotin exposure was variable. The investigators isolated CD8+ T cells from thawed PBMCs using magnetic negative selection. Relapsed/refractory classical Hodgkin lymphoma patients had complete, partial or progressive responses. Libraries were prepared by immunoSEQ multiplex PCR; TCRdb keeps only in-frame clonotypes and omits some of them. The sample carries about 27,000 clones, about 86% recorded once. Comments on this clone: No antigen is known for it.

The V and J genes are TRBV7-9 and TRBJ2-3; D tentatively fits TRBD1 or TRBD2 (7 bases each). The clonotype was recovered from a human donor with classical Hodgkin lymphoma. Source: CD8+ T cells from blood, taken at baseline. CDR3 in amino acids: CASSFGGGQSTDTQYF. The CDR3, as DNA: TGTGCCAGCAGCTTTGGGGGGGGACAGAGCACAGATACGCAGTATTTT.